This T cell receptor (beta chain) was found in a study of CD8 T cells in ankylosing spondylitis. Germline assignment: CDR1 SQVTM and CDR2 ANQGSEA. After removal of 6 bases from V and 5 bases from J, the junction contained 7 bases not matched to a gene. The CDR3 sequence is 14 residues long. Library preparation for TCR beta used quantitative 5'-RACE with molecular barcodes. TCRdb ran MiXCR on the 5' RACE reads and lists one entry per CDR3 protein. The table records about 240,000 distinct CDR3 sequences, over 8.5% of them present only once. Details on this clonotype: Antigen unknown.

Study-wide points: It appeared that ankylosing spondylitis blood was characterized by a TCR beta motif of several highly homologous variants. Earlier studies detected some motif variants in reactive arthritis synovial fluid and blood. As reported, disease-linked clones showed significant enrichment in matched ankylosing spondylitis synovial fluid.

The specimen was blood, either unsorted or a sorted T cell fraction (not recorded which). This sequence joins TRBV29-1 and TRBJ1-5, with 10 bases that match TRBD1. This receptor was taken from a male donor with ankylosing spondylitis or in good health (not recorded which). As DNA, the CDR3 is TGCAGCGTCGCAACCGGGACAGGGGATCAGCCCCAGCATTTT. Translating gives CSVATGTGDQPQHF.